The 22 T cell receptor beta chains in this list originate from one sample, sequenced in a study of CD8 T cells in ankylosing spondylitis. Broader study findings: A TCR beta motif of eight or nine highly homologous variants seemed to mark ankylosing spondylitis blood.

One entry per CDR3 protein, called by TCRdb with MiXCR from the 5' RACE reads. The sample includes around 440,000 distinct CDR3 sequences, roughly a sixth seen only once; the top ten take approximately 1%. Their recognized antigens are unknown. The sample taken for sequencing was blood, either unsorted or a sorted T cell fraction (not recorded which). Every receptor here comes from a male donor with ankylosing spondylitis.

The genes are TRBV14 and TRBJ2-1; D is ambiguous. CDR3 length: 11 residues. In germline, CDR1 is SGHDN, CDR2 FVKESK. Trimming removed 5 bases at V and 9 bases at J, with 8 bases between. The CDR3 loop is CASSGGPEQFF. CDR3 nucleotides: TGTGCCAGCAGCGGTGGGCCTGAGCAGTTCTTC.

The chain employs TRBV6-2 or TRBV6-3 and TRBJ2-2; 7 bases map to TRBD1. The CDR3 is 15 residues long. From germline, CDR1 is MNHEY and CDR2 SVGEGT. V lost 9 bases and J lost 0; bases outside the gene matches: 7. The chain's CDR3 is CASKQGTTNTGELFF. The CDR3 DNA is TGTGCCAGTAAACAGGGGACCACGAACACCGGGGAGCTGTTTTTT.

This clonotype was found many times. DNA for the CDR3: TGCGCCAGCAGCGAAGCGGGACAGCGATTCACCGGGGAGCTGTTTTTT. Its translation: CASSEAGQRFTGELFF. The V and J genes are TRBV5-1 and TRBJ2-2; D tentatively reads TRBD1 or TRBD2 (7 bases each). There are 16 residues in the CDR3. Germline CDR1 is SGHRS and CDR2 is YFSETQ. V lost 4 bases and J lost 4, with 17 bases in between.

This clonotype has just a few counts. The rearrangement joins TRBV28 to TRBJ2-1; 12 bases fit TRBD1. The CDR3 covers 15 residues. V shed 6 bases and J 6 bases; nucleotides not matched to a gene: 6. CDR1 is MDHEN, CDR2 SYDVKM, per germline. CDR3 sequence (DNA): TGTGCCAGCAGAATGGGACAGGGGGCCCCCAATGAGCAGTTCTTC. Residues: CASRMGQGAPNEQFF.

This clonotype appeared a few times. This chain links TRBV5-1 with TRBJ2-7; D possibly corresponds to TRBD2 (5 bases). This CDR3 region has 15 residues. V was shortened by 2 bases and J by 0 bases, with 12 bases between the two germline ends. The germline V gene encodes CDR1 SGHRS and CDR2 YFSETQ. DNA of the CDR3: TGCGCCAGCAGCTTCGGAGGCCCTATCTCCTACGAGCAGTACTTC. Its protein is CASSFGGPISYEQYF.

The chain combines TRBV20-1 with TRBJ2-3, with D perhaps TRBD2 (7 bases). Germline V CDR1 and CDR2: DFQATT, SNEGSKA (reference sequence). V lost 6 bases and J lost 2, with 15 bases in between. This CDR3 is built from 14 residues. As DNA, the CDR3 is TGCAGTGCCGTGAAGGGGGGGAACACAGATACGCAGTATTTT. Its translation: CSAVKGGNTDTQYF.

This clonotype has at least ten counts. The chain uses TRBV5-5 and TRBJ2-1; no reliable D call. The CDR3 has 13 residues. Trimming took off 7 bases at V and 9 bases at J, with 17 bases between the two ends. CDR1 is SGHKS, CDR2 YYEKEE, per germline (reference sequence). DNA of the CDR3: TGTGCCAGCGGCTGGCAGTTTGATCTTGAGCAGTTCTTC. Translated, it gives CASGWQFDLEQFF.

The genes are TRBV4-3 and TRBJ2-3, with TRBD2 matching 8 bases. Trimming removed 1 base from V and 0 bases from J; junction bases left unmatched: 3. This CDR3 is built from 16 residues. Per the germline V gene, CDR1 is LGHNA and CDR2 is YSLEER. The CDR3 DNA sequence: TGCGCCAGCAGCCAAGCAGCGGGAGACAGCACAGATACGCAGTATTTT. Protein sequence: CASSQAAGDSTDTQYF.

This clonotype was counted only a few times. The chain links TRBV20-1 to TRBJ2-7; the D gene is possibly TRBD1 (7 bases). This CDR3 is 13 amino acids long. Germline V gene data show CDR1 as DFQATT and CDR2 as SNEGSKA (reference sequence). The germline V and J ends were trimmed by 6 bases and 4 bases, with 16 bases remaining between them. This CDR3 reads CSANGGGTYEQYF. The CDR3 coding sequence is TGCAGTGCGAATGGAGGGGGCACGTACGAGCAGTACTTC.

This clonotype has just a few counts. The rearrangement joins TRBV20-1 to TRBJ2-1; TRBD2 aligns across 10 bases. The CDR3 has 16 amino acids. The junction had 13 bases not matched to a gene; V was cut back by 3 bases and J by 8 bases. CDR1 and CDR2 (germline): DFQATT, SNEGSKA (reference sequence). Here the CDR3 DNA reads TGCAGTGCTAGGAGGGTCGCTAGCGGGAGTTGGCATGAGCAGTTCTTC. This sequence encodes CSARRVASGSWHEQFF.

This clonotype was counted a few times. The chain links TRBV6-2 or TRBV6-3 to TRBJ2-7; 11 bases align to TRBD1. Germline V gene data show CDR1 as MNHEY and CDR2 as SVGEGT. J lost 4 bases, V lost 1 base, and 6 bases had no gene match. CDR3 length equals 16 residues. CDR3 residues: CASSYYGQGAFYEQYF. The CDR3 DNA reads as TGTGCCAGCAGTTACTACGGACAGGGGGCATTTTACGAGCAGTACTTC.

The sample holds a few counts of this clonotype. V is TRBV29-1 and J is TRBJ2-7, with TRBD2 identical over 13 bases. The ends lost 6 bases at V and 2 bases at J; junction bases unmatched: 4. From germline, CDR1 is SQVTM and CDR2 ANQGSEA. The CDR3 covers 14 residues. This CDR3 reads CSVRTSGGPYEQYF. The CDR3 DNA reads TGCAGCGTCCGGACTAGCGGGGGCCCCTACGAGCAGTACTTC.

Only a few counts were recorded for this clonotype. The chain employs TRBV7-9 and TRBJ1-5; D uncertain. Trimming removed 1 base from V and 3 bases from J, with 10 bases in between. The CDR3 has 15 amino acids. CDR1 and CDR2 (germline): SEHNR, FQNEAQ (reference sequence). The CDR3 coding sequence is TGTGCCAGCAGCTTAGGGGTGGAACCCAATCAGCCCCAGCATTTT. It specifies CASSLGVEPNQPQHF.

The sample holds a few counts of this clonotype. The chain joins TRBV7-2 to TRBJ2-1; D is possibly TRBD2 (5 bases). The CDR3 has 15 residues. V lost 1 base, J lost 5 bases, and 12 bases lay in between. CDR1 SGHTA and CDR2 FQGNSA come from the germline V gene. DNA for the CDR3: TGTGCCAGCAGCTTAGTCGGGGTCCAAAACAATGAGCAGTTCTTC. Protein sequence: CASSLVGVQNNEQFF.

The genes are TRBV7-3 and TRBJ2-2; D is tentatively TRBD1 or TRBD2 (5 bases each). Germline assignment: CDR1 SGHTA and CDR2 FQGTGA. With 5 bases removed from V and 0 bases from J, the gap between germline ends came to 10 bases. The CDR3 totals 15 residues. The CDR3 loop is CASSPADTNTGELFF. The CDR3 nucleotides read TGTGCCAGCAGCCCAGCGGACACGAACACCGGGGAGCTGTTTTTT.

This clonotype was observed a few times. The rearrangement joins TRBV5-1 to TRBJ2-3; either TRBD1 or TRBD2 may fit D (5 bases each). Looked up from germline, CDR1 is SGHRS and CDR2 is YFSETQ. The V gene lost 0 bases and the J gene lost 2 bases, with 19 bases spanning the gap. This CDR3 comprises 18 residues. This CDR3 is CASSLGGVRRYDTDTQYF. In DNA, the CDR3 is TGCGCCAGCAGCTTGGGAGGGGTGAGGCGATACGACACAGATACGCAGTATTTT.

This clonotype showed up just a few times. The chain uses TRBV29-1 and TRBJ2-3, with 8 bases matching TRBD1. Trimming at V came to 2 bases and at J to 5 bases, leaving 3 bases not matched to a gene. Germline lookup yields CDR1 SQVTM and CDR2 ANQGSEA. This CDR3 spans 13 amino acids. CDR3 DNA sequence: TGCAGCGTTGAACAGGGGGCGCGAGATACGCAGTATTTT. The encoded protein is CSVEQGARDTQYF.

The rearrangement links TRBV9 to TRBJ2-5, with TRBD1 as a possible D gene (5 bases). Trimming pared 4 bases from V and 1 base from J, leaving 11 bases between. Germline V lookup: CDR1 SGDLS, CDR2 YYNGEE. The CDR3 runs 14 residues. The CDR3 loop is CASSSTATQETQYF. In nucleotides, the CDR3 is TGTGCCAGCAGCTCGACAGCAACCCAAGAGACCCAGTACTTC.

This rearrangement joins TRBV28 to TRBJ2-3; D unresolved. The V end lost 7 bases, the J end lost 0 bases, and 20 bases lay between the germline ends. CDR1 MDHEN and CDR2 SYDVKM come from the germline V gene. The CDR3 covers 17 residues. The CDR3 DNA follows: TGTGCCAGCACCGCACGTGCCTTGCGGCCAAGCACAGATACGCAGTATTTT. Translation: CASTARALRPSTDTQYF.

The J gene is TRBJ1-1, the V gene TRBV14; D ambiguous. V gave up 3 bases and J gave up 6 bases, with 14 bases separating them. CDR1 and CDR2 from the germline V gene are SGHDN and FVKESK. The CDR3 loop spans 14 amino acids. The CDR3 DNA sequence: TGTGCCAGCAGCCACAGATTTGGAGACGCTGAAGCTTTCTTT. This sequence encodes CASSHRFGDAEAFF. The full variable domain, rest sourced from reference TRBV14 and TRBJ1-1, is EAGVTQFPSHSVIEKGQTVTLRCDPISGHDNLYWYRRVMGKEIKFLLHFVKESKQDESGMPNNRFLAERTGGTYSTLKVQPAELEDSGVYFCASSHRFGDAEAFFGQGTRLTVV.

This clonotype showed up just a few times. This rearrangement joins TRBV20-1 to TRBJ2-2; no clear D. Per germline, CDR1 DFQATT and CDR2 SNEGSKA (reference sequence). Trimming shortened V by 0 bases and J by 7 bases, and 18 bases separated the two germline ends. This CDR3 has 16 residues. Written as DNA, the CDR3 is TGCAGTGCTAGAGATCGGGTAAAGGGATCAGGCGGGGAGCTGTTTTTT. It yields the protein CSARDRVKGSGGELFF.

This chain joins TRBV7-9 and TRBJ1-1, with a possible D match to TRBD1 (5 bases). Germline lookup yields CDR1 SEHNR and CDR2 FQNEAQ (reference sequence). The CDR3 length is 14 residues. Trimming left V 2 bases short and J 5 bases short, with 12 bases between. The CDR3 coding sequence is TGTGCCAGCAGCTTATATAACGAGGGGACTGAAGCTTTCTTT. Translating gives CASSLYNEGTEAFF. The complete variable domain, with remaining parts taken from reference TRBV7-9 and TRBJ1-1, reads DTGVSQNPRHKITKRGQNVTFRCDPISEHNRLYWYRQTLGQGPEFLTYFQNEAQLEKSRLLSDRFSAERPKGSFSTLEIQRTEQGDSAMYLCASSLYNEGTEAFFGQGTRLTVV.